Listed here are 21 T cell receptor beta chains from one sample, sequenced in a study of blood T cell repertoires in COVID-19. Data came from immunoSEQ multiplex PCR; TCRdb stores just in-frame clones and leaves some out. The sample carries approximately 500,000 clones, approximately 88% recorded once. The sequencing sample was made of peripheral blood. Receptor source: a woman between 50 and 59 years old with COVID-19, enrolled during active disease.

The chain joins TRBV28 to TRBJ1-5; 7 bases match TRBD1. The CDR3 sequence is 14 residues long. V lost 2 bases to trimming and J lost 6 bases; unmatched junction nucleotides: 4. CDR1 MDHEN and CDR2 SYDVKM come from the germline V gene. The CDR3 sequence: CASSLMAGGQPQHF. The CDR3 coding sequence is TGTGCCAGCAGTTTAATGGCAGGGGGTCAGCCCCAGCATTTT.

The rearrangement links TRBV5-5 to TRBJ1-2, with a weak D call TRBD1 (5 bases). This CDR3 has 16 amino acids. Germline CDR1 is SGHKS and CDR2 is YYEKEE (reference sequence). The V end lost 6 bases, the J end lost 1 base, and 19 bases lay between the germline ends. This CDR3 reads CASTLIARVNNYGYTF. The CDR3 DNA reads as TGTGCCAGCACCTTAATAGCCAGGGTCAATAACTATGGCTACACCTTC.

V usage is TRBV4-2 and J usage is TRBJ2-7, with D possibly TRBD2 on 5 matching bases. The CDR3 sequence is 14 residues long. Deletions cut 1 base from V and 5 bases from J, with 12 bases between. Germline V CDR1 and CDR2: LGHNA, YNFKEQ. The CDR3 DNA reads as TGTGCCAGCAGCCAAGGAGGGCAAGGAAACGAGCAGTACTTC. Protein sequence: CASSQGGQGNEQYF.

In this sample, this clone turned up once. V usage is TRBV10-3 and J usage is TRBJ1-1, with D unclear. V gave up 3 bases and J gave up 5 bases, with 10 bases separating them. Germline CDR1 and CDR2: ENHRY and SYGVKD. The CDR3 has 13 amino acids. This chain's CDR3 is CAISDPQWTEAFF. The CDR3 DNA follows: TGTGCCATCAGTGACCCTCAGTGGACTGAAGCTTTCTTT.

DNA for the CDR3: TGTGCCAGCAGTTATTCTCTCAGGGGCCAAGTCGTC. It encodes CASSYSLRGQVV. The chain recombines TRBV6-9 with TRBJ2-7, with D possibly being TRBD1 (6 bases). The germline V gene has CDR1 MNHGY and CDR2 SVAAGI. The CDR3 loop spans 12 amino acids.

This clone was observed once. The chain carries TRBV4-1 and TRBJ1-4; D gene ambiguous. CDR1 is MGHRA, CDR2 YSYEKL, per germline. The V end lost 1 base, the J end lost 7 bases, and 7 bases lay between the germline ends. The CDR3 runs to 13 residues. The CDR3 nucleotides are TGCGCCAGCAGCCAAGGAAAGCCTGAAAAACTGTTTTTT. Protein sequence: CASSQGKPEKLFF.

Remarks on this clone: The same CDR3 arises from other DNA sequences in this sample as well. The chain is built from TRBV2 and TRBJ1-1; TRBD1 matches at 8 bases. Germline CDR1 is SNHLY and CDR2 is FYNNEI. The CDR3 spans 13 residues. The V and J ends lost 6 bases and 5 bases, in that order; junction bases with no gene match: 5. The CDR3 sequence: CASRLTGGTEAFF. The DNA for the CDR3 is TGTGCCAGCAGGTTAACAGGGGGGACTGAAGCTTTCTTT.

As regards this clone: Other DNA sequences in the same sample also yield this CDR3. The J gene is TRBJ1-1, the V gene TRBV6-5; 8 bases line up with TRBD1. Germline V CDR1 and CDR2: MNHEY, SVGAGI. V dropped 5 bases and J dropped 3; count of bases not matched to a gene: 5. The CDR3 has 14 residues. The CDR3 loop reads CASSRTGRDTEAFF. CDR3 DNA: TGTGCCAGCAGTCGGACAGGGCGGGACACTGAAGCTTTCTTT.

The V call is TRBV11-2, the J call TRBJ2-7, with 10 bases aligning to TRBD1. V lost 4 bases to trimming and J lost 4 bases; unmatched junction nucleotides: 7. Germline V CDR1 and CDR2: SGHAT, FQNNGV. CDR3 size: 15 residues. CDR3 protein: CASSYGQGGPYEQYF. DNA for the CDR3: TGTGCCAGCAGCTATGGACAGGGGGGTCCTTACGAGCAGTACTTC.

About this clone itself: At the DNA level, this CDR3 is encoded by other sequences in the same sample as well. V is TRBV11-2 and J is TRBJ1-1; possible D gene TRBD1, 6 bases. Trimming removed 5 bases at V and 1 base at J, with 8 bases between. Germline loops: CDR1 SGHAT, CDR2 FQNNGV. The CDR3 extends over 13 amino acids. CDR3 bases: TGTGCCAGCAGCCTGGGGGCGAACACTGAAGCTTTCTTT. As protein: CASSLGANTEAFF.

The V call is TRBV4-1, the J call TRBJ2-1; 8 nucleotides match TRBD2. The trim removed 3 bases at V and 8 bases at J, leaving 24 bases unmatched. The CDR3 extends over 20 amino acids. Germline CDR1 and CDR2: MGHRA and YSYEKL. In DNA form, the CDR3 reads TGCGCCAGCAGCCACCCTAGGCGACGGGGGGGCCAGTTTACGCGGGATGAGCAGTTCTTC. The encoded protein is CASSHPRRRGGQFTRDEQFF.

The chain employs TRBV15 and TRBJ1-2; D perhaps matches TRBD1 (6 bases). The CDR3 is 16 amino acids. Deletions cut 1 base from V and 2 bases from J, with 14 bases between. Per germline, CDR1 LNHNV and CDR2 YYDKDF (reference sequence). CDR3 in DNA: TGTGCCACCAGCAGAGGGGCAGGGGAAGAAAACTATGGCTACACCTTC. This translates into CATSRGAGEENYGYTF.

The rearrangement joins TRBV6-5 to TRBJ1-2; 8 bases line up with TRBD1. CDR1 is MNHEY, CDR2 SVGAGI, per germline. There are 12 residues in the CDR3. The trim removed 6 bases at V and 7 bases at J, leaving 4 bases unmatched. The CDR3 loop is CASRDRGGGYTF. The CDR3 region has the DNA TGTGCCAGCAGAGACAGGGGCGGTGGCTACACCTTC.

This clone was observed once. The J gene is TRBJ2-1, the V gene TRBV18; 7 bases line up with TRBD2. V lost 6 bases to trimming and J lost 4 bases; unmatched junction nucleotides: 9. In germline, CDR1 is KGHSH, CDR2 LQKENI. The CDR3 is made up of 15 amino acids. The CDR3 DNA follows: TGTGCCAGCTCCCCTCGCACTAGCGTTTACAATGAGCAGTTCTTC. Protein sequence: CASSPRTSVYNEQFF.

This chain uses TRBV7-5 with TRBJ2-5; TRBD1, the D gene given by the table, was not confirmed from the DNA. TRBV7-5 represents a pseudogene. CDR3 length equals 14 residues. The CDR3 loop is CAGEDRAIQETQYF. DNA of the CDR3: TGTGCTGGTGAGGACAGGGCAATTCAAGAGACCCAGTACTTC.

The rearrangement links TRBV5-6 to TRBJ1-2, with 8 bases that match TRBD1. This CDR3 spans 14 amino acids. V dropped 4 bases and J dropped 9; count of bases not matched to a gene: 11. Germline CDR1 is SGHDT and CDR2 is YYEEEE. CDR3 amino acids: CASSLDRAAGSYTF. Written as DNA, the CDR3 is TGTGCCAGCAGCCTGGACAGGGCCGCTGGCAGCTACACCTTC.

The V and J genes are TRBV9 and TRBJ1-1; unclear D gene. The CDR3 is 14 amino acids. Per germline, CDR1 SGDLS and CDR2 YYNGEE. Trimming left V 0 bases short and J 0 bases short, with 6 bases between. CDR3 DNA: TGTGCCAGCAGCGTAGGGAGGATGAACACTGAAGCTTTCTTT. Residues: CASSVGRMNTEAFF. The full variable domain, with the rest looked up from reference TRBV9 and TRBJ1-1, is DSGVTQTPKHLITATGQRVTLRCSPRSGDLSVYWYQQSLDQGLQFLIQYYNGEERAKGNILERFSAQQFPDLHSELNLSSLELGDSALYFCASSVGRMNTEAFFGQGTRLTVV.

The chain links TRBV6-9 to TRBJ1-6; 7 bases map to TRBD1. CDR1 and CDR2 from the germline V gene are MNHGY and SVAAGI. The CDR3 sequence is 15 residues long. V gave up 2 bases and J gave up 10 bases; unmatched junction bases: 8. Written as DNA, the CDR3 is TGTGCCAGCAGTTATCCCGGACAGGATCGATCACCCCTCCACTTT. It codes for CASSYPGQDRSPLHF.

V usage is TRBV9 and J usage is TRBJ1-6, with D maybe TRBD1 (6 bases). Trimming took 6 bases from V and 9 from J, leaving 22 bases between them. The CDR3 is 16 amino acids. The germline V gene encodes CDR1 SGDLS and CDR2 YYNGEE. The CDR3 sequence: CASTLERGFGSSPLHF. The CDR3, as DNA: TGTGCCAGCACCTTAGAGAGGGGGTTTGGGAGTTCACCCCTCCACTTT. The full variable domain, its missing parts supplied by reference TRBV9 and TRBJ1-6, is DSGVTQTPKHLITATGQRVTLRCSPRSGDLSVYWYQQSLDQGLQFLIQYYNGEERAKGNILERFSAQQFPDLHSELNLSSLELGDSALYFCASTLERGFGSSPLHFGNGTRLTVT.

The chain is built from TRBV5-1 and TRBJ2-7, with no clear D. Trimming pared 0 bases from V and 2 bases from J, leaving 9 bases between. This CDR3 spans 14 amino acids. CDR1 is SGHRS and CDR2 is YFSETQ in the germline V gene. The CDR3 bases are TGCGCCAGCAGCTTGGATCTAGGTCCCTACGAGCAGTACTTC. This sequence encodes CASSLDLGPYEQYF.

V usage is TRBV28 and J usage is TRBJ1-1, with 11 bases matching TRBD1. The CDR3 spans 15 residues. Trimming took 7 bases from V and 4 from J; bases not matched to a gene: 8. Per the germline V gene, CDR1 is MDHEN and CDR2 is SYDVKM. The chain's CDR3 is CASTTAGQGGTEAFF. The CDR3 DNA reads TGTGCCAGCACCACAGCGGGACAGGGGGGCACTGAAGCTTTCTTT.